These 10 T cell receptor beta chains were sequenced from one sample in a study of shared clonotypes between healthy human individuals. Using immunoSEQ multiplex PCR, the repertoire was profiled, and TCRdb retains in-frame clones only, with some absent. Of roughly 2.2 million clones in the sample, approximately 93% were seen once. The sample was naive CD4+ T cells from PBMCs. Subset described: CD45RA+ positively selected. The receptors stem from a man aged 18 to 35 in good health. Some clones in this sample may be carry-over from other donors' samples.

V usage is TRBV6-5 and J usage is TRBJ1-5; D gene unclear. The germline gives CDR1 MNHEY, CDR2 SVGAGI. The CDR3 contains 14 residues. V gave up 8 bases and J gave up 1 base, with 12 bases separating them. The CDR3, as DNA: TGTGCCAGCGCCTTGGACGGAAGCAATCAGCCCCAGCATTTT. Protein sequence: CASALDGSNQPQHF.

For this clone: The sample carries other DNA sequences with the same CDR3. The V and J genes are TRBV28 and TRBJ1-2, with 7 bases matching TRBD1. This CDR3 comprises 13 residues. Germline values: CDR1 MDHEN, CDR2 SYDVKM. Losses at the gene ends were 5 bases for V and 5 bases for J; bases not matched to a gene: 5. CDR3 protein: CASSLTGEYGYTF. CDR3 DNA sequence: TGTGCCAGCAGTCTAACAGGGGAATATGGCTACACCTTC.

This chain uses TRBV6-1 with TRBJ1-5, with D uncertain. Per the germline V gene, CDR1 is MNHNS and CDR2 is SASEGT. V was cut by 5 bases and J by 2 bases, with 7 bases left in between. This CDR3 has 13 residues. CDR3 loop: CASSTEGNQPQHF. The CDR3 DNA is TGTGCCAGCAGTACAGAGGGCAATCAGCCCCAGCATTTT.

The chain uses TRBV2 and TRBJ2-3, with 7 bases fitting TRBD1. CDR1 is SNHLY and CDR2 is FYNNEI in the germline V gene. Trimming at V came to 6 bases and at J to 4 bases, leaving 4 bases not matched to a gene. The CDR3 is 13 residues long. This CDR3 reads CASRRDRADTQYF. In DNA, the CDR3 is TGTGCCAGCAGAAGAGACAGGGCAGATACGCAGTATTTT.

The rearrangement links TRBV9 to TRBJ2-5; the match to TRBD2 covers 11 bases. The CDR3 length is 16 residues. V trimming: 0 bases; J trimming: 5 bases; junction bases outside the gene matches: 6. The V gene's germline CDR1 is SGDLS and CDR2 YYNGEE. CDR3: CASSVAASGRMETQYF. DNA for the CDR3: TGTGCCAGCAGCGTAGCGGCTAGCGGGAGGATGGAGACCCAGTACTTC.

V and J are TRBV7-9 and TRBJ1-4; D is possibly TRBD1 (5 bases). Trimming took 1 base from V and 8 from J, leaving 17 bases between them. In germline, CDR1 is SEHNR, CDR2 FQNEAQ (reference sequence). The CDR3 has 16 amino acids. The CDR3 DNA is TGTGCCAGCAGCTTAGATTGGACGGCTGGGGGAGAAAAACTGTTTTTT. It encodes CASSLDWTAGGEKLFF.

The V call is TRBV6-1, the J call TRBJ1-2, with 7 bases that match TRBD1. Germline V gene lookup returns CDR1 MNHNS and CDR2 SASEGT. Trimming removed 4 bases from V and 0 bases from J; junction bases left unmatched: 5. The CDR3 has 15 amino acids. In nucleotides, the CDR3 is TGTGCCAGCAGTGCCAGACAGGGTACTAACTATGGCTACACCTTC. This sequence encodes CASSARQGTNYGYTF.

The chain uses TRBV21-1 and TRBJ1-1. TRBV21-1 is a pseudogene locus. The CDR3 is 16 amino acids. As DNA, the CDR3 is TGTGCCAGCAGCAAAGAGGGGGGGGGTAATCCCCCTGAAGCTTTCTTT. Translating it yields CASSKEGGGNPPEAFF.

The CDR3 DNA follows: TGTGCCAGCAGCCATCCTAGCGAACCCACCCAGTACTTC. It codes for CASSHPSEPTQYF. The rearrangement joins TRBV6-1 to TRBJ2-5, with D tentatively TRBD2 (6 bases). Germline CDR1 reads MNHNS; CDR2 reads SASEGT. V was shortened by 6 bases and J by 8 bases, with 16 bases between the two germline ends. The CDR3 loop spans 13 amino acids.

This clone was seen only once. The chain uses TRBV5-6 and TRBJ2-5, with 9 nucleotides matching TRBD2. Germline lookup yields CDR1 SGHDT and CDR2 YYEEEE. The CDR3 has 16 amino acids. Unmatched junction bases numbered 11, after V lost 4 bases and J lost 4 bases. CDR3 region: CASSLEPGLASETQYF. For the CDR3, the DNA is TGTGCCAGCAGCCTTGAACCGGGACTAGCCTCAGAGACCCAGTACTTC.